The 9 T cell receptor beta chains below were found in one sample sequenced in a study of cytomegalovirus exposure and HLA in healthy donors. PCR involved 60 Vbeta and 13 Jbeta primers. Assay used: immunoSEQ multiplex PCR; TCRdb lists only in-frame clones, some missing. This sample's clone table lists tens of thousands of clones. Input material: PBMCs. The receptors were gathered from a man aged 40-55 years in good health and CMV-seropositive.

The genes are TRBV23-1 and TRBJ2-7, with unresolved D. TRBV23-1 is an ORF, with its function uncertain. CDR3 length: 15 residues. Trimming removed 2 bases from V and 2 bases from J, with 13 bases in between. The CDR3 sequence is CASSQQVSIAYEQYF. The CDR3 region has the DNA TGCGCCAGCAGTCAACAGGTTTCAATTGCCTACGAGCAGTACTTC.

This sequence joins TRBV6-5 and TRBJ1-2; 7 bases agree with TRBD1. Germline values: CDR1 MNHEY, CDR2 SVGAGI. The CDR3 has 13 amino acids. V lost 5 bases, J lost 6 bases, and 6 bases stayed unmatched. DNA of the CDR3: TGTGCCAGCAGTCACCGGACAGGAGATGGCTACACCTTC. Amino acid sequence: CASSHRTGDGYTF.

The V and J genes are TRBV6-5 and TRBJ1-2; possibly TRBD1 for D (6 bases). This CDR3 region has 15 residues. Germline V gene lookup returns CDR1 MNHEY and CDR2 SVGAGI. The V end lost 7 bases, the J end lost 0 bases, and 15 bases lay between the germline ends. CDR3: CASTLTGQTNYGYTF. The CDR3 DNA sequence: TGTGCCAGCACCTTAACCGGACAGACTAACTATGGCTACACCTTC.

V gene TRBV6-1 combines with J gene TRBJ2-5; a possible D gene is TRBD1 (6 bases). The germline gives CDR1 MNHNS, CDR2 SASEGT. The V end was cut by 2 bases, the J end by 5 bases, with 18 bases between. This CDR3 is 16 amino acids long. CDR3 protein: CASSERGGARGETQYF. The DNA for the CDR3 is TGTGCCAGCAGTGAAAGAGGGGGAGCCCGGGGCGAGACCCAGTACTTC.

J is TRBJ2-7 and V is TRBV4-1; possibly TRBD1 for D (6 bases). Germline loops: CDR1 MGHRA, CDR2 YSYEKL. With 1 base removed from V and 5 bases from J, the gap between germline ends came to 12 bases. This CDR3 has 14 amino acids. Written as DNA, the CDR3 is TGCGCCAGCAGCCAAGGTCTCAGGGGCGACGAGCAGTACTTC. Protein product: CASSQGLRGDEQYF.

The V call is TRBV10-2, the J call TRBJ2-2; unclear D gene. Trimming left V 6 bases short and J 1 base short, with 6 bases between. The CDR3 is 13 residues long. Germline CDR1 WSHSY, CDR2 SAAADI. CDR3 in amino acids: CASRAKNTGELFF. The CDR3 DNA reads TGCGCCAGCAGGGCAAAGAACACCGGGGAGCTGTTTTTT.

The DNA of the CDR3 is TGTGCCAGCTCAGGCCAGAACACTGAAGCTTTCTTT. Encoded protein: CASSGQNTEAFF. The chain combines TRBV18 with TRBJ1-1, with unresolved D. The CDR3 totals 12 residues. Per germline, CDR1 KGHSH and CDR2 LQKENI. V lost 5 bases and J 1 base, leaving 5 bases between the germline ends. The full variable domain, rest sourced from reference TRBV18 and TRBJ1-1, is NAGVMQNPRHLVRRRGQEARLRCSPMKGHSHVYWYRQLPEEGLKFMVYLQKENIIDESGMPKERFSAEFPKEGPSILRIQQVVRGDSAAYFCASSGQNTEAFFGQGTRLTVV.

The chain carries TRBV7-9 and TRBJ2-1; 8 positions agree with TRBD1. V dropped 5 bases and J dropped 10; count of bases not matched to a gene: 10. This CDR3 has 14 residues. Germline V CDR1 and CDR2: SEHNR, FQNEAQ (reference sequence). This CDR3 reads CASSPTGVGAEQFF. CDR3 nucleotides: TGTGCCAGCAGCCCGACAGGGGTAGGGGCGGAGCAGTTCTTC.

The chain joins TRBV4-1 to TRBJ1-5; 8 bases fit TRBD1. The CDR3 has 17 amino acids. Germline V gene data show CDR1 as MGHRA and CDR2 as YSYEKL. V lost 1 base and J lost 7; bases outside the gene matches: 12. The CDR3 DNA reads as TGCGCCAGCAGCCAAGGAAAACTCCAGGGGGCGCGGCAGCCCCAGCATTTT. Protein: CASSQGKLQGARQPQHF.